These 12 T cell receptor beta chains share one sample of origin, sequenced in a study of OX40 agonist ivuxolimab in advanced cancers. Assay used: immunoSEQ multiplex PCR; TCRdb lists only in-frame clones, some missing. The sample consists of 55,000 to 65,000 clones, roughly nine tenths of them appearing once. Specimen: CD4+ or CD8+ T cells sorted from blood, collected in a trial of the OX40 agonist ivuxolimab. These receptors were taken from an adult with an advanced solid tumor such as melanoma, head and neck, liver or kidney cancer.

In its sample, this clone is medium-sized. The V gene is TRBV4-2, the J gene TRBJ1-1; TRBD1 is a possible D gene (5 bases). Trimming pared 0 bases from V and 11 bases from J, leaving 13 bases between. CDR1 is LGHNA and CDR2 is YNFKEQ in the germline V gene. This CDR3 spans 13 amino acids. The DNA for the CDR3 is TGTGCCAGCAGCCAAGATGGGGGGGTGGCGGCTTTCTTT. This codes for CASSQDGGVAAFF.

V gene TRBV20-1 combines with J gene TRBJ2-3, with TRBD2 identical over 8 bases. V was clipped by 4 bases and J by 7 bases; unmatched bases: 1. Germline V gives CDR1 DFQATT, CDR2 SNEGSKA (reference sequence). The CDR3 has 11 residues. DNA of the CDR3: TGCAGTGCTAAGCGGGAGAATACGCAGTATTTT. Translated: CSAKRENTQYF.

V usage is TRBV9 and J usage is TRBJ2-2; D is unclear. The germline V and J ends were trimmed by 3 bases and 10 bases, with 10 bases remaining between them. Germline CDR1 reads SGDLS; CDR2 reads YYNGEE. CDR3 length: 12 residues. CDR3: CASSAKEEELFF. As DNA, the CDR3 is TGTGCCAGCAGCGCGAAGGAAGAGGAGCTGTTTTTT. The full variable domain, rest sourced from reference TRBV9 and TRBJ2-2, is DSGVTQTPKHLITATGQRVTLRCSPRSGDLSVYWYQQSLDQGLQFLIQYYNGEERAKGNILERFSAQQFPDLHSELNLSSLELGDSALYFCASSAKEEELFFGEGSRLTVL.

This clone was recorded a few times. The chain is built from TRBV29-1 and TRBJ2-7; D might be TRBD1 or TRBD2, each matching 5 bases. The CDR3 has 11 amino acids. The ends were cut back, 3 bases at V and 3 bases at J, with 6 bases in the middle. Germline V gene lookup returns CDR1 SQVTM and CDR2 ANQGSEA. Here the CDR3 reads CSVERGYEQYF. CDR3 DNA sequence: TGCAGCGTTGAGAGGGGCTACGAGCAGTACTTC.

This clone was recorded only once. The chain links TRBV18 to TRBJ2-7; D uncertain. CDR3 length: 15 residues. V lost 1 base and J 3 bases, leaving 13 bases between the germline ends. Germline CDR1 KGHSH, CDR2 LQKENI. The CDR3 DNA reads TGTGCCAGCTCACCACTTAAAGGGCCCGACTACGAGCAGTACTTC. It yields the protein CASSPLKGPDYEQYF.

The J gene is TRBJ2-7, the V gene TRBV6-5; TRBD1 is a possible D gene (6 bases). Trimming removed 0 bases from V and 4 bases from J, with 16 bases in between. CDR1 and CDR2 from the germline V gene are MNHEY and SVGAGI. The CDR3 is 16 residues long. CDR3 residues: CASSYSSTGAGYEQYF. Written as DNA, the CDR3 is TGTGCCAGCAGTTACTCTTCGACAGGAGCAGGATACGAGCAGTACTTC.

The chain couples TRBV19 to TRBJ1-2; no definite D call. The germline V gene encodes CDR1 LNHDA and CDR2 SQIVND (reference sequence). The V end lost 4 bases, the J end lost 6 bases, and 9 bases lay between the germline ends. The CDR3 covers 12 residues. The CDR3 loop reads CASSTRLHGYTF. The CDR3 DNA sequence: TGTGCCAGTAGTACGCGGCTCCATGGCTACACCTTC.

This clone appeared a few times. The chain recombines TRBV10-3 with TRBJ2-2; no reliable D call. Per germline, CDR1 ENHRY and CDR2 SYGVKD. This CDR3 is built from 14 residues. V was trimmed by 2 bases and J by 4 bases, leaving 8 bases between them. CDR3 coding DNA: TGTGCCATCAGTGAGGTGGCCACCACCGGGGAGCTGTTTTTT. Translation gives CAISEVATTGELFF.

The chain carries TRBV27 and TRBJ1-1; TRBD1 aligns across 8 bases. With V trimmed by 1 base and J by 7 bases, 5 bases remained unmatched. This CDR3 has 14 residues. Germline CDR1 is MNHEY and CDR2 is SMNVEV (reference sequence). For the CDR3, the DNA is TGTGCCAGCAGTTTATGGACAGGGCAAGGTGAAGCTTTCTTT. This sequence encodes CASSLWTGQGEAFF.

On this clone itself: The same CDR3 arises from other DNA sequences in this sample as well. The J gene is TRBJ2-5, the V gene TRBV28, with D unclear. The germline gives CDR1 MDHEN, CDR2 SYDVKM. The V gene lost 3 bases and the J gene lost 4 bases, with 6 bases spanning the gap. This CDR3 comprises 12 residues. The CDR3 bases are TGTGCCAGCAGTTTGATGCGAGAGACCCAGTACTTC. This gives the protein CASSLMRETQYF.

The V gene is TRBV7-3, the J gene TRBJ2-1, with TRBD2 matching over 12 bases. The CDR3 is made up of 15 amino acids. Germline-derived CDR1 and CDR2 are SGHTA and FQGTGA. Losses at the gene ends were 6 bases for V and 4 bases for J; bases not matched to a gene: 4. This CDR3 reads CASRASGRGYNEQFF. The CDR3 nucleotides are TGTGCCAGCAGGGCTAGCGGGAGGGGGTACAATGAGCAGTTCTTC.

The CDR3 nucleotides are TGTGCCAGCAGTGTAGGTGATAACGGCTACACCTTC. Residues: CASSVGDNGYTF. V and J are TRBV6-5 and TRBJ1-2; unclear D gene. The V gene lost 5 bases and the J gene lost 8 bases, with 12 bases spanning the gap. The CDR3 length is 12 residues. The germline V gene has CDR1 MNHEY and CDR2 SVGAGI.